These 6 T cell receptor beta chains originate from one sample sequenced in a study of T cells in localized non-small cell lung cancer. TCRdb keeps only in-frame clones here, not all; method: immunoSEQ multiplex PCR. Among about 24,000 clones listed, under 95% were seen once. The sample here was peripheral blood, taken before any cancer treatment. Receptor source: a man aged 40-75 years with stage III squamous cell lung carcinoma.

The J gene is TRBJ2-3, the V gene TRBV27, with D unresolved. V dropped 5 bases and J dropped 0 bases, with 6 bases sitting between them. The CDR3 totals 13 residues. The germline V gene has CDR1 MNHEY and CDR2 SMNVEV (reference sequence). The CDR3 region has the DNA TGTGCCAGCAGTAAATCTAGCACAGATACGCAGTATTTT. Residues: CASSKSSTDTQYF.

This clone was found once. The rearrangement uses TRBV19 and TRBJ1-2; D is uncertain. The germline V gene encodes CDR1 LNHDA and CDR2 SQIVND (reference sequence). Trimming took off 3 bases at V and 3 bases at J, with 14 bases between the two ends. The CDR3 runs to 15 residues. In nucleotides, the CDR3 is TGTGCCAGTAGTATCAGAGCCCGGTCGGACTATGGCTACACCTTC. Amino acids: CASSIRARSDYGYTF.

This chain connects TRBV27 to TRBJ1-3; D not resolved. This CDR3 contains 15 residues. Per germline, CDR1 MNHEY and CDR2 SMNVEV (reference sequence). V was pared by 7 bases and J by 0 bases, with 13 bases between. CDR3 protein: CASTPRWGSGNTIYF. The CDR3 DNA is TGTGCCAGCACCCCGAGGTGGGGCTCTGGAAACACCATATATTTT.

The chain carries TRBV15 and TRBJ2-3; D is possibly TRBD1 (7 bases). V lost 2 bases to trimming and J lost 2 bases, with 11 bases between them. Germline CDR1 LNHNV, CDR2 YYDKDF (reference sequence). The CDR3 length is 15 residues. The CDR3 is CATSRQGGLTDTQYF. The CDR3 coding sequence is TGTGCCACCAGCAGACAGGGGGGACTCACAGATACGCAGTATTTT. Using reference TRBV15 and TRBJ2-3 for the parts outside the CDR3, the full variable domain is DAMVIQNPRYQVTQFGKPVTLSCSQTLNHNVMYWYQQKSSQAPKLLFHYYDKDFNNEADTPDNFQSRRPNTSFCFLDIRSPGLGDTAMYLCATSRQGGLTDTQYFGPGTRLTVL.

The rearrangement joins TRBV27 to TRBJ1-4, with no clear D. Trimming took off 6 bases at V and 4 bases at J, with 18 bases between the two ends. The CDR3 contains 16 residues. Looked up from germline, CDR1 is MNHEY and CDR2 is SMNVEV (reference sequence). CDR3 loop: CASSPLDKGYNEKLFF. The CDR3 DNA reads TGTGCCAGCAGCCCCCTTGACAAGGGTTATAATGAAAAACTGTTTTTT.

The chain combines TRBV2 with TRBJ1-2; 7 bases fit TRBD1. The CDR3 is made up of 14 amino acids. Germline V CDR1 and CDR2: SNHLY, FYNNEI. The V segment lost 6 bases and the J segment 2 bases; nucleotides outside the gene matches: 6. CDR3 DNA sequence: TGTGCCAGCAGACCGGGACAGTCGAACTATGGCTACACCTTC. It codes for CASRPGQSNYGYTF.